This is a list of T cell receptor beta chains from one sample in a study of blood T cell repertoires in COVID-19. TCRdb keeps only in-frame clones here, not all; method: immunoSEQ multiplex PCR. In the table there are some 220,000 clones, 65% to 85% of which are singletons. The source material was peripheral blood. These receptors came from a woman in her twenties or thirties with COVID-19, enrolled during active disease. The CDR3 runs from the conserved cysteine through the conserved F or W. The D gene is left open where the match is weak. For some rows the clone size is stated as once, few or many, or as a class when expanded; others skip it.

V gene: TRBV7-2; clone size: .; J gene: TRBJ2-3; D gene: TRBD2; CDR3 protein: CASSGIGGGDTQYF; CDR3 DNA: TGTGCCAGCAGCGGCATTGGGGGAGGGGATACGCAGTATTTT
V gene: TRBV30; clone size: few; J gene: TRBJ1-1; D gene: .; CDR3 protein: CLVRGTEAFF; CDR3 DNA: TGCCTCGTCCGGGGGACTGAAGCTTTCTTT
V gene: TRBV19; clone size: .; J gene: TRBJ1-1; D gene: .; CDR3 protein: CASSIRSGEAFF; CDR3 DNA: TGTGCCAGTAGTATAAGATCAGGGGAAGCTTTCTTT
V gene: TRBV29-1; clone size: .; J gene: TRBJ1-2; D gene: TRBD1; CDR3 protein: CSVTGTGNGYTF; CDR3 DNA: TGCAGCGTAACCGGGACAGGGAATGGCTACACCTTC
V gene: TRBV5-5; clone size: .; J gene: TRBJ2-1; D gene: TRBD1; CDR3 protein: CASSRTGGTYNEQFF; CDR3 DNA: TGTGCCAGCAGCCGGACAGGGGGCACCTACAATGAGCAGTTCTTC
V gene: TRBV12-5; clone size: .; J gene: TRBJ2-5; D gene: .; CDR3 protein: CASAWGREETQYF; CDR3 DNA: TGTGCTAGTGCCTGGGGCAGGGAAGAGACCCAGTACTTC
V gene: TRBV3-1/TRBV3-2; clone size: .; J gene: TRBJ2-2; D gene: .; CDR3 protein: CASSQGRLSNTGELFF; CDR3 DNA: TGTGCCAGCAGCCAAGGGCGGCTTTCGAACACCGGGGAGCTGTTTTTT
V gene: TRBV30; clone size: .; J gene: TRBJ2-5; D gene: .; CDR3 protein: CAGADSGAETQYF; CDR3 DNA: TGTGCCGGGGCGGACTCGGGCGCGGAGACCCAGTACTTC
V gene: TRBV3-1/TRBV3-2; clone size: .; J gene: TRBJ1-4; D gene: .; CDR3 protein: CASSPYGRATNEKLFF; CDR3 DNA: TGTGCCAGCAGCCCCTATGGCAGGGCGACTAATGAAAAACTGTTTTTT
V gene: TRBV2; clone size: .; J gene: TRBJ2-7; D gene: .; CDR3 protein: CASSEVLLGDQGEQYF; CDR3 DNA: TGTGCCAGCAGTGAGGTCCTTCTTGGGGACCAGGGGGAGCAGTACTTC
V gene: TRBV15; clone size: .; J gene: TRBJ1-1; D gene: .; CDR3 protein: CATSREGGTEAFF; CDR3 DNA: TGTGCCACCAGCAGGGAGGGTGGGACTGAAGCTTTCTTT
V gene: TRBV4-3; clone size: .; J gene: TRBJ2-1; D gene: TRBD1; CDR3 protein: CASSQLGTGQRNEQFF; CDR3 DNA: TGCGCCAGCAGCCAGCTCGGGACAGGGCAACGCAATGAGCAGTTCTTC
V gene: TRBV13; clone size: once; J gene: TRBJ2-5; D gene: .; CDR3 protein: CASSSRTGRGETQYF; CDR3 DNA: TGTGCCAGCAGCTCCCGGACTGGAAGGGGGGAGACCCAGTACTTC
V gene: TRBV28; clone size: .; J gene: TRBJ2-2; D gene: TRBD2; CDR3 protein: CASTPFFSGGPVTGELFF; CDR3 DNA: TGTGCCAGCACCCCGTTCTTTAGCGGGGGGCCGGTCACCGGGGAGCTGTTTTTT
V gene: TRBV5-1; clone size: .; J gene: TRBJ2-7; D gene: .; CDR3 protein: CASSSAPDTIYEQYF; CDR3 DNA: TGCGCCAGCAGCTCCGCCCCGGACACTATCTACGAGCAGTACTTC
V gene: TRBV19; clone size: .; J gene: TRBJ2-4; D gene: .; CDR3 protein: CASSILGEGKNIQYF; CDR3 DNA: TGTGCCAGTAGTATACTGGGAGAAGGCAAAAACATTCAGTACTTC
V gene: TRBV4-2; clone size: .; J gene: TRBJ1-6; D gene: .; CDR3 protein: CASSQGPGQINSPLHF; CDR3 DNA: TGTGCCAGCAGCCAGGGTCCCGGACAGATTAATTCACCCCTCCACTTT
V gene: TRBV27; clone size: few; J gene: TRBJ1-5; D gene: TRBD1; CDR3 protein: CASSFLGGVQPQHF; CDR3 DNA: TGTGCCAGCAGTTTCTTAGGGGGCGTTCAGCCCCAGCATTTT
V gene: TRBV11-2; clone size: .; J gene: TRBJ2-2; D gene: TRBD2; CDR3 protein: CASSYQSGSWTGELFF; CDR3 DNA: TGTGCCAGCAGTTACCAAAGCGGGAGTTGGACCGGGGAGCTGTTTTTT
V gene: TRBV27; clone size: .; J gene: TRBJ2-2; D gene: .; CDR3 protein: CASSFSVTGELFF; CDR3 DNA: TGTGCCAGCAGTTTTTCAGTCACCGGGGAGCTGTTTTTT
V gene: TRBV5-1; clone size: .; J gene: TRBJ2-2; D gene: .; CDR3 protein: CASSATGSTGELFF; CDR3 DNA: TGCGCCAGCAGCGCTACAGGCTCCACCGGGGAGCTGTTTTTT
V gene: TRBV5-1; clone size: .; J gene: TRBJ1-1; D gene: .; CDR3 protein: CASSFNPSGSTEAFF; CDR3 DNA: TGCGCCAGCAGCTTCAACCCTTCCGGGTCCACTGAAGCTTTCTTT
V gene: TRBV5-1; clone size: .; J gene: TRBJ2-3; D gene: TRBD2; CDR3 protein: CASSSTSGRAFETGTQYF; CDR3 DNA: TGCGCCAGCAGCTCGACTAGCGGGAGGGCTTTTGAGACAGGTACGCAGTATTTT
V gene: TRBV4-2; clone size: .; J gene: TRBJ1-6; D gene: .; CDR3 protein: CASSQKAGDKPLHF; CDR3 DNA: TGTGCCAGCAGCCAAAAGGCGGGCGATAAACCCCTCCACTTT
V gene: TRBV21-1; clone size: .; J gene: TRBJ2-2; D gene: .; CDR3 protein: CASSKASDRGRRSGELFF; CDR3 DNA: TGTGCCAGCAGCAAAGCCTCGGACAGGGGGCGTCGATCCGGGGAGCTGTTTTTT
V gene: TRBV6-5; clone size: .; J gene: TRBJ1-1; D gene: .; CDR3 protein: CASNSLHPGSTEAFF; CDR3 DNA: TGTGCCAGCAATTCCCTCCATCCCGGGAGCACTGAAGCTTTCTTT
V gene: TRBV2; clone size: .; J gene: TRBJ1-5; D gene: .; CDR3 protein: CASSAGRVGIGNQPQHF; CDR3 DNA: TGTGCCAGCAGTGCGGGAAGGGTAGGAATTGGCAATCAGCCCCAGCATTTT
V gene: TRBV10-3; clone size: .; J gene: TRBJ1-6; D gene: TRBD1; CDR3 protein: CAISGSGQGDSPLHF; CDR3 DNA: TGTGCCATCAGTGGGTCGGGACAGGGGGATTCACCCCTCCACTTT
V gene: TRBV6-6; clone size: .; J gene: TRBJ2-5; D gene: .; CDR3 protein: CASSSGGVAGETQYF; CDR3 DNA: TGTGCCAGCAGTTCCGGGGGAGTAGCCGGCGAGACCCAGTACTTC
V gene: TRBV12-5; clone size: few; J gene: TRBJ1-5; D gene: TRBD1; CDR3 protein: CASGLDPFPGTGNQPQHF; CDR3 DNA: TGTGCTAGTGGTTTGGACCCTTTCCCCGGGACAGGGAATCAGCCCCAGCATTTT
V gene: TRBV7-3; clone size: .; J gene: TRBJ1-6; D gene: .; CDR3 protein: CASSLGTNNSPLHF; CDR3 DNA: TGTGCCAGCAGCTTAGGGACAAATAATTCACCCCTCCACTTT
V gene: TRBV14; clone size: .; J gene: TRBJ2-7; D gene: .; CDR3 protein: CASSRQGTWFVKEQYF; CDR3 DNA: TGTGCCAGCAGCCGGCAGGGGACGTGGTTTGTCAAGGAGCAGTACTTC
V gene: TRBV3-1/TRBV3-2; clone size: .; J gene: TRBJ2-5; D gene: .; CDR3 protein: CASQNRTRLAQRAQYF; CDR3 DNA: TGTGCCAGCCAAAATCGAACCCGACTGGCCCAGAGGGCCCAGTACTTC
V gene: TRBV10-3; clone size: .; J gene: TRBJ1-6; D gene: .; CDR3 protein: CAIKGADNSPLHF; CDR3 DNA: TGTGCCATCAAAGGGGCGGATAATTCACCCCTCCACTTT
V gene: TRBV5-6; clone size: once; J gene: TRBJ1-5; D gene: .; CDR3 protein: CASSPGSRSDQPQHF; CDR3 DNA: TGTGCCAGCAGCCCCGGTTCGCGGTCGGATCAGCCCCAGCATTTT
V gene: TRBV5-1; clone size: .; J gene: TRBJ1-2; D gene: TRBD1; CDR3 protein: CASSPGTVYGYTF; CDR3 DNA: TGCGCCAGCAGCCCCGGGACAGTATATGGCTACACCTTC
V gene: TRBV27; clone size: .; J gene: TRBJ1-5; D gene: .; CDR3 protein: CASSLTGLTNQPQHF; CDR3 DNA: TGTGCCAGCAGTTTAACAGGGCTCACAAATCAGCCCCAGCATTTT
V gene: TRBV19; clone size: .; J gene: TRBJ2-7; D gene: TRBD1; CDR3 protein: CASSTRQGSGSYEQYF; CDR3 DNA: TGTGCCAGTAGTACCAGACAGGGGAGTGGTTCCTACGAGCAGTACTTC
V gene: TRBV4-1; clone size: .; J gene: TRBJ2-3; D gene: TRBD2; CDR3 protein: CASSQDIVAGVLTDTQYF; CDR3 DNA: TGCGCCAGCAGCCAAGATATAGTCGCGGGGGTACTCACAGATACGCAGTATTTT
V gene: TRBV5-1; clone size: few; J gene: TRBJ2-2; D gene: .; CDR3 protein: CASSPTGFGTGELFF; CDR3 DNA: TGCGCCAGCAGCCCCACAGGGTTTGGCACCGGGGAGCTGTTTTTT
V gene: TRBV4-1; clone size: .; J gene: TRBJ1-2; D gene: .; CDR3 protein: CASSHQAGPGEANYGYTF; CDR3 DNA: TGCGCCAGCAGCCATCAAGCTGGCCCGGGGGAGGCGAACTATGGCTACACCTTC
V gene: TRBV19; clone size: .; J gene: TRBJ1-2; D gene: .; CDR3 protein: CASSTLAHDYTF; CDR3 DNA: TGTGCCAGTAGTACCCTGGCCCATGACTACACCTTC
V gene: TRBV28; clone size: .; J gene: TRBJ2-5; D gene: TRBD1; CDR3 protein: CASSPRRTGYRETQYF; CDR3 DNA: TGTGCCAGCAGTCCCAGGAGGACAGGGTATAGGGAGACCCAGTACTTC
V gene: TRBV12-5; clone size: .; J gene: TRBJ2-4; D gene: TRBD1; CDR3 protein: CASGLETGDGKNIQYF; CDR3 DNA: TGTGCTAGTGGTTTAGAAACAGGGGACGGCAAAAACATTCAGTACTTC
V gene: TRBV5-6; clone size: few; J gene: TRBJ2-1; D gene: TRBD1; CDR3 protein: CASSPGTGRYDEQFF; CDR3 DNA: TGTGCCAGCAGCCCCGGGACAGGGAGGTACGATGAGCAGTTCTTC
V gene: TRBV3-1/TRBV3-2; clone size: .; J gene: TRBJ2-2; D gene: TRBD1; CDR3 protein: CASSQPTGGAPTGELFF; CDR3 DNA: TGTGCCAGCAGCCAACCGACAGGGGGCGCCCCCACCGGGGAGCTGTTTTTT
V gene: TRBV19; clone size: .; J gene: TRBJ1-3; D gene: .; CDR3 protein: CASSITGILLFSGNTIYF; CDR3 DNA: TGTGCCAGTAGTATTACCGGGATCCTGCTTTTCTCTGGAAACACCATATATTTT
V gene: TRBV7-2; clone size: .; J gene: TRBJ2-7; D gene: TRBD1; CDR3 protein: CASSLGQGVSEQYF; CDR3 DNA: TGTGCCAGCAGCTTAGGACAGGGGGTAAGCGAGCAGTACTTC
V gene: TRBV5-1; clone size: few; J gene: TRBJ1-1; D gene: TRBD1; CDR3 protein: CASSSTGGSLSAEAFF; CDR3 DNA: TGCGCCAGCAGCTCCACAGGGGGCTCCCTGTCGGCTGAAGCTTTCTTT
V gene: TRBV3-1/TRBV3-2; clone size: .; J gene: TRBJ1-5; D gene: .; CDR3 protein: CASSGGVDQPQHF; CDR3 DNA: TGTGCCAGCAGCGGCGGGGTCGATCAGCCCCAGCATTTT
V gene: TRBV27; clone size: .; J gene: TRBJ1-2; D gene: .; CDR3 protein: CASSLRGNYGYTF; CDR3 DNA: TGTGCCAGCAGTTTAAGGGGCAACTATGGCTACACCTTC
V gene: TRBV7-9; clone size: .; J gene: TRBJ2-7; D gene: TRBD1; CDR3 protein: CASSFPPGGRDEQYF; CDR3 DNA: TGTGCCAGCAGCTTCCCACCAGGGGGTAGGGACGAGCAGTACTTC